This T cell receptor beta chain comes out of a study of blood T cell repertoires in COVID-19. At the level of the study: T cells, B-cell-depleted T cells, or PBMCs provided the cDNA or gDNA that served as material.

This clone appeared a few times. V trimming: 7 bases; J trimming: 6 bases; junction bases outside the gene matches: 15. The CDR3 is 16 residues long. Looked up from germline, CDR1 is SGHTA and CDR2 is FQGTGA. Original methodology: By means of reference gene primer amplification, nucleated cell counts were estimated. Here immunoSEQ multiplex PCR was the method, and the copy in TCRdb shows in-frame clones only, minus some. That table is the source of V, J and clone size, and D and trimming were worked out from the DNA. The sample holds some 98,000 clones, approximately 82% seen once. The sample comprised peripheral blood. This clonotype originated in a man aged 65-85 years with acute or convalescent COVID-19. The V gene is TRBV7-3, the J gene TRBJ1-5, with 7 bases lining up with TRBD1. CDR3 region: CASITSLTGDVQPQHF. The CDR3 DNA reads TGTGCCAGCATCACTAGCTTAACAGGGGATGTTCAGCCCCAGCATTTT.